Shown below are 20 T cell receptor beta chains from a single sample sequenced in a study of T cell repertoires in cytomegalovirus infection. The antigens for these receptors are not known. Via MiXCR, TCRdb re-called the reads, giving one row per CDR3 protein. The data show around 85,000 distinct CDR3 sequences, 40% to 50% seen once. Here the sequenced sample was CD8+ T cells from cultured PBMCs, taken from culture after CMV antigen stimulation. The receptors originated from a human donor in good health (CMV status not recorded). Some clones in this sample may be carry-over from other donors' samples.

The gene calls are TRBV7-3 and TRBJ2-5; TRBD1 might be the D (6 bases). This CDR3 has 14 amino acids. V lost 5 bases to trimming and J lost 0 bases, with 10 bases between them. Germline loops: CDR1 SGHTA, CDR2 FQGTGA. DNA for the CDR3: TGTGCCAGCAGCACCGCAGGGGACCAAGAGACCCAGTACTTC. Translation gives CASSTAGDQETQYF.

This clonotype has a handful of counts. The CDR3 DNA is TGTGCCAGCAGCTTAACCCTTGGACAGGGCGAGCAGTACTTC. Translating gives CASSLTLGQGEQYF. This chain links TRBV7-3 with TRBJ2-7, with TRBD1 identical over 8 bases. The CDR3 extends over 14 amino acids. Germline CDR1 reads SGHTA; CDR2 reads FQGTGA. V lost 0 bases to trimming and J lost 6 bases; unmatched junction nucleotides: 4.

The V and J genes are TRBV27 and TRBJ1-4; 9 bases match TRBD1. V shed 4 bases, J shed 8 bases, and the junction held 5 bases outside the gene matches. Per the germline V gene, CDR1 is MNHEY and CDR2 is SMNVEV (reference sequence). The CDR3 covers 14 residues. The CDR3 bases are TGTGCCAGCAGTTCAGGACAGGGGAGAGAAAAACTGTTTTTT. Residues: CASSSGQGREKLFF.

This clonotype was seen more than once but under ten times. The chain carries TRBV11-2 and TRBJ2-5; D not resolved. Germline V CDR1 and CDR2: SGHAT, FQNNGV. This CDR3 is 15 amino acids long. Trimming removed 5 bases from V and 5 bases from J, with 18 bases in between. The CDR3 loop reads CASSRRAGWGETQYF. In DNA form, the CDR3 reads TGTGCCAGCAGCCGGCGAGCAGGATGGGGTGAGACCCAGTACTTC.

This clonotype was detected ten times or more. The chain recombines TRBV7-2 with TRBJ2-1, with D perhaps TRBD2 (5 bases). The CDR3 spans 16 residues. In germline, CDR1 is SGHTA, CDR2 FQGNSA. V was pared by 7 bases and J by 5 bases, with 21 bases between. CDR3 amino acids: CASTQRNADGDNEQFF. DNA for the CDR3: TGTGCCAGCACCCAGCGGAACGCTGACGGGGACAATGAGCAGTTCTTC.

This chain links TRBV7-6 with TRBJ2-1, with D perhaps TRBD1 or TRBD2 (6 bases each). V was shortened by 6 bases and J by 10 bases, with 19 bases between the two germline ends. The germline gives CDR1 SGHVS, CDR2 FNYEAQ. The CDR3 is 14 amino acids. CDR3 protein: CASSDRGQIKEQFF. DNA of the CDR3: TGTGCCAGCAGTGATCGGGGGCAGATTAAAGAGCAGTTCTTC.

In this sample, this clonotype turned up a few times. The chain has TRBV7-6 and TRBJ2-6; 8 nucleotides match TRBD1. Germline V gives CDR1 SGHVS, CDR2 FNYEAQ. The CDR3 is 16 residues long. V lost 10 bases to trimming and J lost 0 bases; unmatched junction nucleotides: 8. DNA for the CDR3: TGTGCCATCGCCGGGGACAGGAGCTCTGGGGCCAACGTCCTGACTTTC. Translating it yields CAIAGDRSSGANVLTF.

The genes are TRBV7-2 and TRBJ2-7, with TRBD1 matching over 10 bases. This CDR3 region has 20 residues. CDR1 and CDR2 from the germline V gene are SGHTA and FQGNSA. V was pared by 5 bases and J by 2 bases, with 21 bases of the junction left unmatched. CDR3 in DNA: TGTGCCAGCAGCCAACTATTACCGGGACAGGGGCCCGAATTAGCCTACGAGCAGTACTTC. This gives the protein CASSQLLPGQGPELAYEQYF.

This clonotype was seen only a few times. The chain joins TRBV12-3 or TRBV12-4 to TRBJ2-5; TRBD1 matches 11 bases. Unmatched junction bases numbered 15, after V lost 7 bases and J lost 2 bases. This CDR3 is built from 18 residues. The CDR3 coding sequence is TGTGCCAGCACCCCAGGGACAGGGGGAGAAAGTGGGCAAGAGACCCAGTACTTC. Translation gives CASTPGTGGESGQETQYF.

This clonotype occurred a few times. V gene TRBV7-8 combines with J gene TRBJ1-5; no definite D call. Germline V gene lookup returns CDR1 SGHVS and CDR2 FQNEAQ. The CDR3 consists of 16 residues. The V and J ends lost 0 bases and 0 bases respectively, with 9 bases between them. DNA of the CDR3: TGTGCCAGCAGCTTAGCGCGGACCATTAGCAATCAGCCCCAGCATTTT. It specifies CASSLARTISNQPQHF. Together with reference TRBV7-8 and TRBJ1-5, the CDR3 gives the full variable domain: GAGVSQSPRYKVAKRGQDVALRCDPISGHVSLFWYQQALGQGPEFLTYFQNEAQLDKSGLPSDRFFAERPEGSVSTLKIQRTQQEDSAVYLCASSLARTISNQPQHFGDGTRLSIL.

The chain couples TRBV25-1 to TRBJ2-3, with 7 bases fitting TRBD2. There are 15 residues in the CDR3. Germline CDR1 reads MGHDK; CDR2 reads SYGVNS. J lost 2 bases, V lost 2 bases, and 4 bases had no gene match. This chain's CDR3 is CASSEGLAATDTQYF. In DNA form, the CDR3 reads TGTGCCAGCAGTGAAGGGCTAGCGGCCACAGATACGCAGTATTTT.

V and J are TRBV5-4 and TRBJ2-5, with D possibly being TRBD1 or TRBD2 (7 bases each). This CDR3 region has 15 residues. V lost 0 bases and J lost 5, with 14 bases in between. Per the germline V gene, CDR1 is SGHNT and CDR2 is YYREEE (reference sequence). CDR3 amino acids: CASSLGGGGEETQYF. The CDR3 DNA follows: TGTGCCAGCAGCTTGGGGGGAGGGGGCGAGGAGACCCAGTACTTC.

A few counts support this clonotype. V is TRBV7-8 and J is TRBJ2-1; no reliable D call. V lost 5 bases to trimming and J lost 1 base, with 27 bases between them. Germline values: CDR1 SGHVS, CDR2 FQNEAQ. The CDR3 totals 20 residues. CDR3 sequence: CASSPHFIGSPNNSYNEQFF. In DNA form, the CDR3 reads TGTGCCAGCAGCCCCCACTTCATCGGTAGCCCAAACAATTCCTACAATGAGCAGTTCTTC. Full variable domain (remainder filled in from reference TRBV7-8 and TRBJ2-1): GAGVSQSPRYKVAKRGQDVALRCDPISGHVSLFWYQQALGQGPEFLTYFQNEAQLDKSGLPSDRFFAERPEGSVSTLKIQRTQQEDSAVYLCASSPHFIGSPNNSYNEQFFGPGTRLTVL.

This sequence joins TRBV20-1 and TRBJ2-2; 11 bases are a match to TRBD1. Germline V lookup: CDR1 DFQATT, CDR2 SNEGSKA (reference sequence). The CDR3 loop spans 17 amino acids. The ends lost 3 bases at V and 7 bases at J; junction bases unmatched: 13. The chain's CDR3 is CSASAAGQGALSGELFF. Written as DNA, the CDR3 is TGCAGTGCTAGTGCGGCCGGACAGGGGGCGCTTAGCGGGGAGCTGTTTTTT.

This rearrangement joins TRBV6-5 to TRBJ2-1; possibly TRBD1 or TRBD2 for D (5 bases each). Between the trimmed V and J ends, which lost 0 bases and 0 bases, there was a span of 12 bases. The CDR3 totals 17 residues. Germline values: CDR1 MNHEY, CDR2 SVGAGI. The DNA of the CDR3 is TGTGCCAGCAGTTACTCGGGGAGCGACAGCTCCTACAATGAGCAGTTCTTC. Translated, it gives CASSYSGSDSSYNEQFF.

At least ten counts were recorded for this clonotype. CDR3 in DNA: TGTGCCAGCAGCTTAGCGCCGGCCCCAGATACGCAGTATTTT. The encoded protein is CASSLAPAPDTQYF. The V gene is TRBV7-2, the J gene TRBJ2-3; D gene ambiguous. V gave up 0 bases and J gave up 4 bases, with 8 bases separating them. The germline gives CDR1 SGHTA, CDR2 FQGNSA. CDR3 length equals 14 residues.

This clonotype showed up just a few times. This CDR3 is CASSTGTGEDEQYF. As DNA, the CDR3 is TGTGCCAGCAGCACCGGGACAGGGGAGGACGAGCAGTACTTC. This chain uses TRBV7-6 with TRBJ2-7; TRBD1 matches at 10 bases. The CDR3 is 14 residues long. The junction had 6 bases not matched to a gene; V was cut back by 5 bases and J by 5 bases. Germline CDR1 is SGHVS and CDR2 is FNYEAQ.

The sample holds many counts of this clonotype. V gene TRBV7-6 combines with J gene TRBJ1-1; weak D call: TRBD1 (6 bases). Trimming pared 5 bases from V and 8 bases from J, leaving 12 bases between. This CDR3 is 12 amino acids long. The germline V gene has CDR1 SGHVS and CDR2 FNYEAQ. As DNA, the CDR3 is TGTGCCAGCAGCGGCCGAGGGACAGAAGCTTTCTTT. Encoded protein: CASSGRGTEAFF.

Turning to this clonotype: A junction end diverges from the germline sequence, so it may reflect a read error. V gene TRBV4-1 combines with J gene TRBJ2-7; TRBD1 aligns across 11 bases. The germline V gene has CDR1 MGHRA and CDR2 YSYEKL. The CDR3 consists of 14 residues. CDR3 residues: CASSSDRGPYEQYF. The DNA of the CDR3 is TGTGCCAGCAGTTCGGACAGGGGGCCCTACGAGCAGTACTTC.

This clonotype has only a few counts. This chain links TRBV7-2 with TRBJ2-7; 7 positions agree with TRBD2. CDR1 is SGHTA, CDR2 FQGNSA, per germline. This CDR3 has 14 amino acids. The ends lost 4 bases at V and 6 bases at J; junction bases unmatched: 9. CDR3 in DNA: TGTGCCAGCAGCTACGGGACTAATCCGGGCGAGCAGTACTTC. It codes for CASSYGTNPGEQYF.